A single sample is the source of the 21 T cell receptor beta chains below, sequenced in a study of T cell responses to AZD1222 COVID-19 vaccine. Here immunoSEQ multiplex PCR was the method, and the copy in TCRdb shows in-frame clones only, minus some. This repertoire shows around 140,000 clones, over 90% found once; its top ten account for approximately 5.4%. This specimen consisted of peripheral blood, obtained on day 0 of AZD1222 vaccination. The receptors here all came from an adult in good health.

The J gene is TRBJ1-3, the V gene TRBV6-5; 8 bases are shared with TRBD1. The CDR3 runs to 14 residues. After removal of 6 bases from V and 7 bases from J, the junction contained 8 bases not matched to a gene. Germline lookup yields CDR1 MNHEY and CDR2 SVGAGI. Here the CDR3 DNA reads TGTGCCAGCAGCGACAGGGGCAAGGGTAACACCATATATTTT. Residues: CASSDRGKGNTIYF.

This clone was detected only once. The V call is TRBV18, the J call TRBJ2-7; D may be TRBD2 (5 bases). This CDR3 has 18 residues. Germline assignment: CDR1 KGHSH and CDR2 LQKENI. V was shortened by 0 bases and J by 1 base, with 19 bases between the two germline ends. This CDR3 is CASSPPSPNGIPSYEQYF. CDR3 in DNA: TGTGCCAGCTCACCACCTTCCCCCAACGGGATTCCATCCTACGAGCAGTACTTC.

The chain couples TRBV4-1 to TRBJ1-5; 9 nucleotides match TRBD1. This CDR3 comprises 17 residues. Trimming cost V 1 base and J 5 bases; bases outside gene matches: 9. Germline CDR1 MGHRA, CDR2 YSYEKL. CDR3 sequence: CASSQALEGQGDQPQHF. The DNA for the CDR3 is TGCGCCAGCAGCCAAGCATTGGAGGGACAGGGAGATCAGCCCCAGCATTTT.

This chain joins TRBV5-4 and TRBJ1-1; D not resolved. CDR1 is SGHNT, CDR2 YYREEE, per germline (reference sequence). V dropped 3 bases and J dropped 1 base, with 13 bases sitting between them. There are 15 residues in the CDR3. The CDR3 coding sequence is TGTGCCAGCAGCTCCCCGGGTGGGAGGAACACTGAAGCTTTCTTT. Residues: CASSSPGGRNTEAFF. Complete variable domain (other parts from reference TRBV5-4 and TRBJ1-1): ETGVTQSPTHLIKTRGQQVTLRCSSQSGHNTVSWYQQALGQGPQFIFQYYREEENGRGNFPPRFSGLQFPNYSSELNVNALELDDSALYLCASSSPGGRNTEAFFGQGTRLTVV.

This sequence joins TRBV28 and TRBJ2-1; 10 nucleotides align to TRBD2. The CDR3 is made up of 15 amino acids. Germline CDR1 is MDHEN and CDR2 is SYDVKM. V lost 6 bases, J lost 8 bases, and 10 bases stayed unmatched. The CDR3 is CASREWASGSDEQFF. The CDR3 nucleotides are TGTGCCAGCAGAGAATGGGCTAGCGGGAGCGATGAGCAGTTCTTC.

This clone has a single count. The CDR3 DNA reads as TGTGCCAGCAGTGCCCTTGGCCCAGGAGGGTACGAGCAGTACTTC. Encoded protein: CASSALGPGGYEQYF. This chain joins TRBV2 and TRBJ2-7, with D maybe TRBD2 (6 bases). The CDR3 totals 15 residues. The V and J ends lost 4 bases and 4 bases respectively, with 17 bases between them. The germline V gene encodes CDR1 SNHLY and CDR2 FYNNEI.

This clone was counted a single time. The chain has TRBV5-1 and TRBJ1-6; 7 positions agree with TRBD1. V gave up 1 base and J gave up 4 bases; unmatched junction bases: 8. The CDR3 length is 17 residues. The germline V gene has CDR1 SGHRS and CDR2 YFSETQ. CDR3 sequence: CASSLTDRLDYNSPLHF. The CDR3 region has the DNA TGCGCCAGCAGCTTGACGGACAGGTTGGATTATAATTCACCCCTCCACTTT. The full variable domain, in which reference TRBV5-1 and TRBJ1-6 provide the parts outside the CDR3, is KAGVTQTPRYLIKTRGQQVTLSCSPISGHRSVSWYQQTPGQGLQFLFEYFSETQRNKGNFPGRFSGRQFSNSRSEMNVSTLELGDSALYLCASSLTDRLDYNSPLHFGNGTRLTVT.

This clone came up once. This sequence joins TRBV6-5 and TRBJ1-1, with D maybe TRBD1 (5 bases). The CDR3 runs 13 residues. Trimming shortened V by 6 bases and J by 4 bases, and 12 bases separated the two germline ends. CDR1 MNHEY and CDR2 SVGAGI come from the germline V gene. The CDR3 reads CASRIGQGTEAFF. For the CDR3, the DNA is TGTGCCAGCAGGATTGGACAAGGCACTGAAGCTTTCTTT.

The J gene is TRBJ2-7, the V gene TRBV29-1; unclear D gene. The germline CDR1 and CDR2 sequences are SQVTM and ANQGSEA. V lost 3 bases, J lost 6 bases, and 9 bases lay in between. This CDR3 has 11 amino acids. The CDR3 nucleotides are TGCAGCGTTGATCTGGGCGGCGAGCAGTACTTC. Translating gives CSVDLGGEQYF.

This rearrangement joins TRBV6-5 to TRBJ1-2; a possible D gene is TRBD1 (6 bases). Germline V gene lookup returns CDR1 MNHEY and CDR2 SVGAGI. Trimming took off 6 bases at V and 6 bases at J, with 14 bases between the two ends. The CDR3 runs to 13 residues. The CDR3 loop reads CASSHRAQDGYTF. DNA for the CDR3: TGTGCCAGCAGCCACAGGGCCCAGGATGGCTACACCTTC.

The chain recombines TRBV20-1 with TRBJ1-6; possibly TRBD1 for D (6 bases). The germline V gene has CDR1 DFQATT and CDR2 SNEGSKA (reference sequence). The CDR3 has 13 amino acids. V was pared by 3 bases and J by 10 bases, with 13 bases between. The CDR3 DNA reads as TGCAGTGCTAGTGCAGGGGTAGGGTCACCCCTCCACTTT. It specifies CSASAGVGSPLHF.

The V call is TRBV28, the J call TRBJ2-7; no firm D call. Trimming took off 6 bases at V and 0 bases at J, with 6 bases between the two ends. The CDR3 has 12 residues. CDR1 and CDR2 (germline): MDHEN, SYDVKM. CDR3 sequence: CASRPSSYEQYF. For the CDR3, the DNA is TGTGCCAGCAGACCGAGCTCCTACGAGCAGTACTTC.

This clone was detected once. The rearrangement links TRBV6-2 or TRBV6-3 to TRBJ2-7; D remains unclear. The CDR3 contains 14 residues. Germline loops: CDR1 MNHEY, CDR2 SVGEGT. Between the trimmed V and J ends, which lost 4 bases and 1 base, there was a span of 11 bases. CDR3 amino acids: CASSFGVLSYEQYF. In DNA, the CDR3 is TGTGCCAGCAGTTTCGGTGTCTTATCCTACGAGCAGTACTTC.

The CDR3 nucleotides are TGTGCCAGCAGCGTAGAAGCTAGCACAGATACGCAGTATTTT. It codes for CASSVEASTDTQYF. This sequence joins TRBV9 and TRBJ2-3; D remains unclear. The V end was cut by 0 bases, the J end by 0 bases, with 5 bases between. Looked up from germline, CDR1 is SGDLS and CDR2 is YYNGEE. The CDR3 is made up of 14 amino acids.

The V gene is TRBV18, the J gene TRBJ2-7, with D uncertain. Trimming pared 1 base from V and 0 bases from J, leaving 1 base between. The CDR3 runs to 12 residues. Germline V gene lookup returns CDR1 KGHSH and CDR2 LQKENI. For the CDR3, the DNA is TGTGCCAGCTCACCACTCTCCTACGAGCAGTACTTC. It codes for CASSPLSYEQYF.

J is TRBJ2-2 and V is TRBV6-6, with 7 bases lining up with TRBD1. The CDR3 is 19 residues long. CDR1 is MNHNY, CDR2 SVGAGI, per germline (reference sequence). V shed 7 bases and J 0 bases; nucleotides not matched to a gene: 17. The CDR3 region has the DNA TGTGCCAGCACCTACCCCCGACAGGGCGTCGTTTCGAACACCGGGGAGCTGTTTTTT. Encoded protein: CASTYPRQGVVSNTGELFF.

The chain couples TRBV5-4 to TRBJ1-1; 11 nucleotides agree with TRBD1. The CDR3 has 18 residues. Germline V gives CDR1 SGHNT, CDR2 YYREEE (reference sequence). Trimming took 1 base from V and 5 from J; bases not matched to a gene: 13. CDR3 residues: CASSLWGDRGDLSTEAFF. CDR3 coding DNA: TGTGCCAGCAGCTTGTGGGGGGACAGGGGGGATCTCAGTACTGAAGCTTTCTTT.

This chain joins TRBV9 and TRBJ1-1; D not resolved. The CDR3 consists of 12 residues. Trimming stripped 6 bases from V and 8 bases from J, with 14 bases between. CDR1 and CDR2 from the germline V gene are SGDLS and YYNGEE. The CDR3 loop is CASKDEGPEAFF. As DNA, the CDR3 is TGTGCCAGCAAGGACGAAGGCCCGGAAGCTTTCTTT.

Written as DNA, the CDR3 is TGTGCCAGCAGCTTAGTGGGACAGGGTAACTATGGCTACACCTTC. Translated, it gives CASSLVGQGNYGYTF. The chain couples TRBV7-9 to TRBJ1-2; 9 bases line up with TRBD1. Germline loops: CDR1 SEHNR, CDR2 FQNEAQ (reference sequence). This CDR3 is 15 amino acids long. The trim removed 1 base at V and 1 base at J, leaving 1 base unmatched.

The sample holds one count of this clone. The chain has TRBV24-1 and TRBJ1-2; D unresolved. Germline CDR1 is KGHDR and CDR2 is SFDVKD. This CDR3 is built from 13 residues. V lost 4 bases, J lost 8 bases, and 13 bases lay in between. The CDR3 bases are TGTGCCACCAGTGACAATGCCAGTGGAGGCTACACCTTC. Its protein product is CATSDNASGGYTF.

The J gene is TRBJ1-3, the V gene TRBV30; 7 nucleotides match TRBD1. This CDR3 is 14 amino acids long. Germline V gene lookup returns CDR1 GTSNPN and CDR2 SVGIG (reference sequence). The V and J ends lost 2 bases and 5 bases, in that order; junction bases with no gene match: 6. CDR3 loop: CAWSTDRDRNTIYF. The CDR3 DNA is TGTGCCTGGAGTACCGACAGGGACCGAAACACCATATATTTT.